The next 16 T cell receptor beta chains were all read from a single sample in a study. TCRdb analysed the RT-PCR reads with MiXCR anew, one entry per CDR3 protein. The sample carries about 680,000 distinct CDR3 sequences, about 14% recorded once. What was sequenced was memory CD4+ T cells from blood. These TCRs come from a female donor in good health, serving as a healthy control.

The genes are TRBV7-2 and TRBJ1-1; tentative D call: TRBD1 (6 bases). The CDR3 sequence is 14 residues long. Looked up from germline, CDR1 is SGHTA and CDR2 is FQGNSA. Trimming left V 4 bases short and J 1 base short, with 10 bases between. The CDR3 spells CASSSSQGNTEAFF. CDR3 DNA sequence: TGTGCCAGCAGCTCCTCACAGGGGAACACTGAAGCTTTCTTT.

V usage is TRBV12-3 or TRBV12-4 and J usage is TRBJ1-5; 7 bases match TRBD1. There are 15 residues in the CDR3. The junction had 9 bases not matched to a gene; V was cut back by 6 bases and J by 4 bases. Written as DNA, the CDR3 is TGTGCCAGCAGCCCCGGGACAGCAGGAAATCAGCCCCAGCATTTT. Residues: CASSPGTAGNQPQHF.

Many counts were recorded for this clonotype. This chain connects TRBV10-3 to TRBJ1-1, with a tentative D call TRBD1 (6 bases). Germline V gene sequence: CDR1 ENHRY, CDR2 SYGVKD. This CDR3 has 13 amino acids. V lost 5 bases, J lost 6 bases, and 13 bases lay in between. CDR3 protein: CAISSTGMAEAFF. CDR3 bases: TGTGCCATCAGTTCCACAGGGATGGCTGAAGCTTTCTTT.

This clonotype has just a few counts. V usage is TRBV30 and J usage is TRBJ1-4, with TRBD1 matching 7 bases. Germline V gene lookup returns CDR1 GTSNPN and CDR2 SVGIG (reference sequence). This CDR3 has 13 amino acids. J lost 4 bases, V lost 8 bases, and 7 bases had no gene match. CDR3: CARTTGLNEKLFF. DNA for the CDR3: TGTGCCCGGACGACAGGGCTTAATGAAAAACTGTTTTTT.

This clonotype was counted at least ten times. The CDR3 sequence: CASSLSPPGGGYTF. The DNA of the CDR3 is TGTGCCAGCAGTTTATCCCCCCCGGGGGGTGGCTACACCTTC. J is TRBJ1-2 and V is TRBV12-3 or TRBV12-4; tentative D call: TRBD1 (5 bases). The CDR3 extends over 14 amino acids. Deletions cut 2 bases from V and 7 bases from J, with 14 bases between.

This clonotype came up many times. This chain links TRBV14 with TRBJ2-7; 11 bases align to TRBD2. V trimming: 4 bases; J trimming: 7 bases; junction bases outside the gene matches: 6. The CDR3 runs to 14 residues. Germline V CDR1 and CDR2: SGHDN, FVKESK. The CDR3 region has the DNA TGTGCCAGCAGCCCCTTAGCGGGAGGGCGAGAGCAGTACTTC. Translation gives CASSPLAGGREQYF.

This clonotype was recorded many times. This chain joins TRBV6-4 and TRBJ1-1; TRBD1 is a possible D gene (6 bases). V was cut by 6 bases and J by 11 bases, with 16 bases left in between. Germline CDR1 is MRHNA and CDR2 is SNTAGT. The CDR3 has 12 residues. The CDR3 DNA reads TGTGCCAGCAGAGAACAGGGACATGTGGCTTTCTTT. This codes for CASREQGHVAFF.

The chain has TRBV20-1 and TRBJ2-1; 8 bases are shared with TRBD2. The CDR3 totals 15 residues. Germline loops: CDR1 DFQATT, CDR2 SNEGSKA (reference sequence). The ends lost 4 bases at V and 0 bases at J; junction bases unmatched: 5. The CDR3 bases are TGCAGTGCTATTGTGCTAGCGGGCTCCTACAATGAGCAGTTCTTC. Its protein is CSAIVLAGSYNEQFF.

This clonotype has ten or more counts. This rearrangement joins TRBV7-3 to TRBJ1-1; 9 bases are shared with TRBD1. Germline V CDR1 and CDR2: SGHTA, FQGTGA. V shed 2 bases and J 5 bases; nucleotides not matched to a gene: 6. The CDR3 contains 15 residues. CDR3 region: CASSLFSDRGTEAFF. The CDR3, as DNA: TGTGCCAGCAGCTTATTCTCGGACAGGGGAACTGAAGCTTTCTTT.

This clonotype was detected many times. The chain couples TRBV20-1 to TRBJ2-7; D not resolved. Germline CDR1 and CDR2: DFQATT and SNEGSKA (reference sequence). This CDR3 is built from 13 residues. V was cut by 4 bases and J by 0 bases, with 10 bases left in between. The CDR3 sequence: CSATGVPSYEQYF. CDR3 DNA: TGCAGTGCTACCGGAGTTCCCTCCTACGAGCAGTACTTC.

This rearrangement joins TRBV7-9 to TRBJ2-3, with D unresolved. The CDR3 spans 14 residues. The germline gives CDR1 SEHNR, CDR2 FQNEAQ (reference sequence). Deletions cut 5 bases from V and 3 bases from J, with 12 bases between. The CDR3 loop reads CASSQMGRTDTQYF. DNA for the CDR3: TGTGCCAGCAGCCAAATGGGTAGAACAGATACGCAGTATTTT.

This sequence joins TRBV7-2 and TRBJ1-1, with a possible D match to TRBD1 (6 bases). The V end lost 6 bases, the J end lost 4 bases, and 18 bases lay between the germline ends. The length of the CDR3 is 15 residues. CDR1 and CDR2 (germline): SGHTA, FQGNSA. The CDR3 DNA reads as TGTGCCAGCAGGGTACAGGGTCAGGGGAGCACTGAAGCTTTCTTT. This gives the protein CASRVQGQGSTEAFF.

V usage is TRBV13 and J usage is TRBJ2-7; D unclear. The CDR3 is 13 residues long. Germline lookup yields CDR1 PRHDT and CDR2 FYEKMQ (reference sequence). Between the trimmed V and J ends, which lost 7 bases and 2 bases, there was a span of 12 bases. The CDR3 reads CASTNVSTYEQYF. CDR3 bases: TGTGCCAGCACCAATGTCTCAACCTACGAGCAGTACTTC.

V gene TRBV5-5 combines with J gene TRBJ2-3, with D perhaps matching TRBD1 or TRBD2 (5 bases each). The CDR3 spans 14 residues. CDR1 is SGHKS and CDR2 is YYEKEE in the germline V gene (reference sequence). Trimming stripped 4 bases from V and 2 bases from J, with 11 bases between. CDR3 residues: CASSRDGFTDTQYF. The CDR3 DNA follows: TGTGCCAGCAGCCGGGACGGGTTCACAGATACGCAGTATTTT.

This clonotype was counted many times. This sequence joins TRBV5-1 and TRBJ1-1; no firm D call. V lost 1 base and J lost 6, with 13 bases in between. Germline assignment: CDR1 SGHRS and CDR2 YFSETQ. The CDR3 is 14 amino acids. For the CDR3, the DNA is TGCGCCAGCAGCTTGTACGGGGTACGCGCTGAAGCTTTCTTT. Protein product: CASSLYGVRAEAFF.

This clonotype appeared many times. The DNA for the CDR3 is TGTGCCAGCAGCGACGGACTAGCGATATCGACAGATACGCAGTATTTT. Its translation is CASSDGLAISTDTQYF. This chain joins TRBV9 and TRBJ2-3; 9 bases agree with TRBD2. Per the germline V gene, CDR1 is SGDLS and CDR2 is YYNGEE. The CDR3 covers 16 residues. The J segment lost 3 bases and the V segment lost 3 bases, leaving 8 bases of the junction unmatched.